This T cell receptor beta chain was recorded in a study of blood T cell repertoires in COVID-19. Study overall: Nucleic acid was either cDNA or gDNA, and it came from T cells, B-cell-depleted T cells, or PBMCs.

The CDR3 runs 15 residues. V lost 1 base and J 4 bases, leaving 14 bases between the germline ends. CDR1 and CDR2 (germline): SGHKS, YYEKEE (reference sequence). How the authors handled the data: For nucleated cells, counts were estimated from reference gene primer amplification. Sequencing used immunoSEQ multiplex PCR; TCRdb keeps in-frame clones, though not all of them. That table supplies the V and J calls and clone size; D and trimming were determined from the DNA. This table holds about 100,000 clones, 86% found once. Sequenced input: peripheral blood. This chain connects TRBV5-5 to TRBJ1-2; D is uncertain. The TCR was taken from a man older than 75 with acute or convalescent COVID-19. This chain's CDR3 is CASSLSHQAFYGYTF. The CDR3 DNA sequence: TGTGCCAGCAGCTTGAGCCACCAGGCTTTCTATGGCTACACCTTC. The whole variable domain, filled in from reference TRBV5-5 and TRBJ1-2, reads DAGVTQSPTHLIKTRGQQVTLRCSPISGHKSVSWYQQVLGQGPQFIFQYYEKEERGRGNFPDRFSARQFPNYSSELNVNALLLGDSALYLCASSLSHQAFYGYTFGSGTRLTVV.